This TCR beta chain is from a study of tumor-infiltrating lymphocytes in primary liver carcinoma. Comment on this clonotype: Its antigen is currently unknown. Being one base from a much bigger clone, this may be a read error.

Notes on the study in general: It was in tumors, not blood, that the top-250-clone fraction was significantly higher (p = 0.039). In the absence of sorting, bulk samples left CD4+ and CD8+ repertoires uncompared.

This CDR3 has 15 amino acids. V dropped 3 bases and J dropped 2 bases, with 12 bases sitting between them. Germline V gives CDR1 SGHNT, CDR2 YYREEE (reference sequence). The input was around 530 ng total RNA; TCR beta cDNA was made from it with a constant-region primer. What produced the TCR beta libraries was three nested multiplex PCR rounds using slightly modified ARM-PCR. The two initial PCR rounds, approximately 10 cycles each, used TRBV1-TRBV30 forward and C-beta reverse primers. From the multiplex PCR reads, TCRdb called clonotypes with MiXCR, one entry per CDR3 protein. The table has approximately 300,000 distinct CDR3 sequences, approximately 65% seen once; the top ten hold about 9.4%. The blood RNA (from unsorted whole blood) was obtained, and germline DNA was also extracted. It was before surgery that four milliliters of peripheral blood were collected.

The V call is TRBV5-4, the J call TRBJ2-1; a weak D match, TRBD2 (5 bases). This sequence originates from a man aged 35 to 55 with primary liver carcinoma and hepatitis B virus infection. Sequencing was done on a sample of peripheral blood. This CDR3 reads CASSSQIATYNEQFF. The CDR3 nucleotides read TGTGCCAGCAGCTCCCAAATAGCGACCTACAATGAGCAGTTCTTC.